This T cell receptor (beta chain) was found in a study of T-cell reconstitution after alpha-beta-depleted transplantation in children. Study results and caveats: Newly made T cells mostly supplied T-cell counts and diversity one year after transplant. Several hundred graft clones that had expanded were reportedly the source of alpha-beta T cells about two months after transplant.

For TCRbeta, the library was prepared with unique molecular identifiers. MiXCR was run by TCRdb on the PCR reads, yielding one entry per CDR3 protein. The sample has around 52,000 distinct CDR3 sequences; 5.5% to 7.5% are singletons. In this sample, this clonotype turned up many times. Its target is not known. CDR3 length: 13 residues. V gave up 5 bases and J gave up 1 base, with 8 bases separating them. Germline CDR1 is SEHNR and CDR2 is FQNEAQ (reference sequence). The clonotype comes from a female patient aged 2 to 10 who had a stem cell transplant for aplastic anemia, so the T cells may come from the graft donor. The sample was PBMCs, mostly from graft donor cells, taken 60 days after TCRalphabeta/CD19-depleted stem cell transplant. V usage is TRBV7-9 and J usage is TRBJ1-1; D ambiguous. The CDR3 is CASSPSGNTEAFF. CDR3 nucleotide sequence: TGTGCCAGCAGCCCGTCAGGGAACACTGAAGCTTTCTTT.